The following is a TCR beta chain sequence with its context. As yet, its antigen is unknown. The data were produced by immunoSEQ multiplex PCR, yet TCRdb's version contains in-frame clones alone and is incomplete. The table lists about 180,000 clones, about nine tenths of them singletons. The sample originates from a study of T cell responses to AZD1222 COVID-19 vaccine. General study points: Donors were largely white British and mainly female; clonal diversity was possibly underestimated.

This TCR was sampled from an adult who received the MenACWY meningococcal vaccine as a control. The specimen was peripheral blood, collected 28 days after the second dose of the MenACWY control vaccine.

In DNA form, the CDR3 reads TGTGCCAGCAGTTATTTTGGGGAGCAGTTCTTC. It encodes CASSYFGEQFF. The V and J genes are TRBV6-5 and TRBJ2-1; D uncertain. Germline loops: CDR1 MNHEY, CDR2 SVGAGI. This CDR3 is built from 11 residues. Trimming stripped 3 bases from V and 10 bases from J, with 7 bases between.